This T cell receptor beta chain was found in a study of read filtering for tumor transcriptome and immune sequencing. Regarding the study as a whole: IR-seq and RNA-seq agreed better without single-read clonotypes.

From about 0.4 ug of RNA, a library with molecular barcoded alpha/delta and beta/gamma adaptors was made. TCRdb reanalysed the reads using MiXCR and keeps one entry per CDR3 protein. The sample carries 65,000 or so distinct CDR3 sequences, approximately 18% recorded once. The CDR3 length is 13 residues. The germline V and J ends were trimmed by 3 bases and 2 bases, with 10 bases remaining between them. Germline assignment: CDR1 DFQATT and CDR2 SNEGSKA (reference sequence). This clonotype was observed many times. The antigen remains undetermined. The specimen was a population of CD138-negative cells sorted from bone marrow. The chain couples TRBV20-1 to TRBJ2-5; maybe TRBD2 (6 bases). This receptor was taken from a donor over 35 with multiple myeloma. CDR3 sequence (DNA): TGCAGTGCTAGCGGGGAGGTTCAAGAGACCCAGTACTTC. Translation: CSASGEVQETQYF.